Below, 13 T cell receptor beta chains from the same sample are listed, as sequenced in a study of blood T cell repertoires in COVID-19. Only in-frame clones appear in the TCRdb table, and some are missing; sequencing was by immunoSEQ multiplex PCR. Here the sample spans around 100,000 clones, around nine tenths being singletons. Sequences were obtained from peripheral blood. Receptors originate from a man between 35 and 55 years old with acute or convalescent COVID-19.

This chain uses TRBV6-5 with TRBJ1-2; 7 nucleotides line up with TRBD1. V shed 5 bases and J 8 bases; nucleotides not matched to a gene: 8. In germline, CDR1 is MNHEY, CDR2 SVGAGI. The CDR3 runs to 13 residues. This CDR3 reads CASSTGQSVGYTF. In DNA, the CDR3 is TGTGCCAGCAGTACGGGACAGTCGGTAGGCTACACCTTC.

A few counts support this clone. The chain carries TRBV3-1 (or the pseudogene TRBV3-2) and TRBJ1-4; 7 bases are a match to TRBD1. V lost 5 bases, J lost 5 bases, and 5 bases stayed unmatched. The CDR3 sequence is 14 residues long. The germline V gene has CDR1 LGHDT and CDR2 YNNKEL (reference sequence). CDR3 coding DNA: TGTGCCAGCAGCTCGCGGGACAGAAATGAAAAACTGTTTTTT. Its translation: CASSSRDRNEKLFF.

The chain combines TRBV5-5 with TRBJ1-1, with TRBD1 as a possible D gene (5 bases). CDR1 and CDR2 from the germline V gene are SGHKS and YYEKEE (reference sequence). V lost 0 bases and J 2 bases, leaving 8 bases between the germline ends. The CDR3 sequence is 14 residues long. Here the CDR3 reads CASSLDRLNTEAFF. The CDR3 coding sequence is TGTGCCAGCAGCTTGGACAGGCTAAACACTGAAGCTTTCTTT.

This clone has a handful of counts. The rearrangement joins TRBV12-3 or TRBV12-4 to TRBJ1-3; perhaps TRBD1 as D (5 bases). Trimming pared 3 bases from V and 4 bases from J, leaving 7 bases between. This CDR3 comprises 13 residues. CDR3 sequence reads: CASSFQGGNTIYF. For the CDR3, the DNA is TGTGCCAGCAGTTTTCAGGGAGGAAACACCATATATTTT.

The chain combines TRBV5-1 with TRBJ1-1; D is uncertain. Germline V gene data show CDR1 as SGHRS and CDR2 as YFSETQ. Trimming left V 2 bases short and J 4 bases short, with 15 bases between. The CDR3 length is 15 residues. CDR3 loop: CASSLDEGGSTEAFF. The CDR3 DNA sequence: TGCGCCAGCAGCTTAGATGAGGGAGGGAGCACTGAAGCTTTCTTT.

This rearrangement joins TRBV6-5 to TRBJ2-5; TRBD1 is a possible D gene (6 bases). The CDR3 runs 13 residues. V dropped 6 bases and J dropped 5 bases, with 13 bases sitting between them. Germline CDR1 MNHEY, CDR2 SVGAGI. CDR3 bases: TGTGCCAGCAGACCAGGGGTGAGGGAGACCCAGTACTTC. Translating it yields CASRPGVRETQYF.

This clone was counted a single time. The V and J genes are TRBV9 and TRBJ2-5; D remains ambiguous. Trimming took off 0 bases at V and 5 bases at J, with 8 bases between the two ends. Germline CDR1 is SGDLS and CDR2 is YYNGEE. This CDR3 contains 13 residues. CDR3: CASSVVPMETQYF. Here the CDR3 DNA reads TGTGCCAGCAGCGTAGTCCCAATGGAGACCCAGTACTTC.

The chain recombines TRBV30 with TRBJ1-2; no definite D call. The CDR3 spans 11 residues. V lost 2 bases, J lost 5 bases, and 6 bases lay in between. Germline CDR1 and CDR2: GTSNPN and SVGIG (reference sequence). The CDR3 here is CAWSLGYGYTF. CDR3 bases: TGTGCCTGGAGTCTCGGTTATGGCTACACCTTC.

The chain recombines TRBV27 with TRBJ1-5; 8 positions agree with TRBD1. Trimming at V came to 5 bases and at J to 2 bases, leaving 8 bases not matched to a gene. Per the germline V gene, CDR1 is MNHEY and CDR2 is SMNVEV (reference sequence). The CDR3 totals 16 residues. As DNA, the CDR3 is TGTGCCAGCAGTACTCGGACAGGGACTGGCAATCAGCCCCAGCATTTT. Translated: CASSTRTGTGNQPQHF.

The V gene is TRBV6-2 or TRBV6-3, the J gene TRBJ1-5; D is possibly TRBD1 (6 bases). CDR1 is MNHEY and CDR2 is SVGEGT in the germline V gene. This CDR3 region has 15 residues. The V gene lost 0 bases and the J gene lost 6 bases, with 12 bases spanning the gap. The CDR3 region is CASSYSSRGLQPQHF. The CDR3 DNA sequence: TGTGCCAGCAGTTACTCGAGCAGGGGCCTTCAGCCCCAGCATTTT.

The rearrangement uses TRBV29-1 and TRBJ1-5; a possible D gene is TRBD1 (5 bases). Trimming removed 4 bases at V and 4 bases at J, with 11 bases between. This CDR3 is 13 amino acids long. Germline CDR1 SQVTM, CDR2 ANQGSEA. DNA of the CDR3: TGCAGCGTTGGATTCGGGGGGAATCAGCCCCAGCATTTT. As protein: CSVGFGGNQPQHF.

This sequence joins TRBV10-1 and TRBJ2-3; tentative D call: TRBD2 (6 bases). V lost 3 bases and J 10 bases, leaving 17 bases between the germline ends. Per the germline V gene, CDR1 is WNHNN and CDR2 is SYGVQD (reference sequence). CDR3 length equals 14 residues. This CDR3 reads CASSERGRLPPQYF. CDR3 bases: TGCGCCAGCAGTGAAAGAGGGAGGTTGCCTCCGCAGTATTTT.

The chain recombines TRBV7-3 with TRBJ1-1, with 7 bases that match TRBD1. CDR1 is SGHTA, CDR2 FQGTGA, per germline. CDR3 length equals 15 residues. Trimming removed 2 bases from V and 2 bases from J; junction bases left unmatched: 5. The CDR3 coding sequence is TGTGCCAGCAGCTTATGGGGACAGCTTAACACTGAAGCTTTCTTT. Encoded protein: CASSLWGQLNTEAFF.